Following are 6 T cell receptor beta chains from one sample sequenced in a study of identical twins. TCRdb re-analysed the 5' RACE reads in MiXCR, keeping a single row per CDR3 protein. Here the sample spans 640,000 or so distinct CDR3 sequences, roughly 6.2% being singletons. The sequenced sample was naive T cells sorted from blood. The receptors were sampled from a man aged 18 to 35 in good health.

In its sample, this clonotype was seen a few times. The chain uses TRBV5-4 and TRBJ2-1; 10 nucleotides match TRBD2. The germline CDR1 and CDR2 sequences are SGHNT and YYREEE (reference sequence). The CDR3 runs to 16 residues. J was trimmed by 0 bases and V by 3 bases; bases with no gene match: 3. This chain's CDR3 is CASSSWTSGSYNEQFF. Here the CDR3 DNA reads TGTGCCAGCAGCTCCTGGACTAGCGGCTCCTACAATGAGCAGTTCTTC.

This clonotype was counted between two and nine times. V is TRBV7-6 and J is TRBJ2-3; TRBD2 might be the D (6 bases). Deletions cut 1 base from V and 5 bases from J, with 16 bases between. Germline V lookup: CDR1 SGHVS, CDR2 FNYEAQ. The CDR3 consists of 16 residues. CDR3 residues: CASSLEGRRGGDTQYF. CDR3 nucleotide sequence: TGTGCCAGCAGCTTAGAAGGCAGAAGGGGAGGAGATACGCAGTATTTT. The full variable domain, its missing parts supplied by reference TRBV7-6 and TRBJ2-3, is GAGVSQSPRYKVTKRGQDVALRCDPISGHVSLYWYRQALGQGPEFLTYFNYEAQQDKSGLPNDRFSAERPEGSISTLTIQRTEQRDSAMYRCASSLEGRRGGDTQYFGPGTRLTVL.

This clonotype was found a few times. CDR3 nucleotides: TGCGCCAGCAGCTGGACTAGCGGGAGACCCCGGGAGACCCAGTACTTC. It codes for CASSWTSGRPRETQYF. This sequence joins TRBV5-1 and TRBJ2-5, with TRBD2 matching over 13 bases. The CDR3 spans 16 residues. The germline V gene encodes CDR1 SGHRS and CDR2 YFSETQ. V shed 3 bases, J shed 5 bases, and the junction held 7 bases outside the gene matches.

This clonotype was recorded at least ten times. The chain employs TRBV5-1 and TRBJ2-3; the D gene could be TRBD1 or TRBD2 (5 bases each). CDR1 is SGHRS, CDR2 YFSETQ, per germline. Trimming removed 3 bases from V and 0 bases from J, with 8 bases in between. The CDR3 is 14 residues long. CDR3 bases: TGCGCCAGCAGCTCCGGGACGAGCACAGATACGCAGTATTTT. It yields the protein CASSSGTSTDTQYF.

In its sample, this clonotype was seen many times. The chain is built from TRBV12-3 or TRBV12-4 and TRBJ2-6; 7 bases map to TRBD2. This CDR3 has 16 residues. Trimming at V came to 4 bases and at J to 0 bases, leaving 3 bases not matched to a gene. In nucleotides, the CDR3 is TGTGCCAGCAGTTCGGGAGGCAGCTCTGGGGCCAACGTCCTGACTTTC. Protein product: CASSSGGSSGANVLTF.

This clonotype appeared a few times. V and J are TRBV7-3 and TRBJ2-1; possible D gene TRBD2, 6 bases. The V gene's germline CDR1 is SGHTA and CDR2 FQGTGA. This CDR3 has 14 residues. V lost 3 bases and J lost 5, with 11 bases in between. The CDR3 coding sequence is TGTGCCAGCAGCTTCCAAGGAGGGGACAATGAGCAGTTCTTC. Its translation is CASSFQGGDNEQFF.